Below, 11 T cell receptor beta chains from the same sample are listed, as sequenced in a study of cytomegalovirus exposure and HLA in healthy donors. The primer mix had 60 Vbeta and 13 Jbeta primers. Sequencing used immunoSEQ multiplex PCR; TCRdb keeps in-frame clones, though not all of them. The sample lists 150,000 to 200,000 clones, around three quarters occurring once. The specimen sequenced was PBMCs. Receptors originate from a woman aged 25 to 39 in good health and CMV-seropositive.

The genes are TRBV30 and TRBJ2-1; maybe TRBD1 (5 bases). V lost 3 bases, J lost 5 bases, and 11 bases lay in between. This CDR3 has 13 amino acids. From germline, CDR1 is GTSNPN and CDR2 SVGIG (reference sequence). CDR3 sequence: CAWSSQENNEQFF. The CDR3 nucleotides read TGTGCCTGGAGCTCACAGGAGAACAATGAGCAGTTCTTC.

This chain uses TRBV7-9 with TRBJ1-4; D perhaps matches TRBD1 (6 bases). The CDR3 has 14 amino acids. CDR1 and CDR2 (germline): SEHNR, FQNEAQ (reference sequence). V lost 7 bases and J 8 bases, leaving 17 bases between the germline ends. CDR3 loop: CASTLRGGLEKLFF. The CDR3 DNA reads TGTGCCAGCACCCTAAGGGGGGGGCTCGAAAAACTGTTTTTT.

V is TRBV19 and J is TRBJ1-4; tentative D call: TRBD1 (6 bases). The V gene's germline CDR1 is LNHDA and CDR2 SQIVND (reference sequence). This CDR3 spans 15 amino acids. Trimming removed 6 bases at V and 3 bases at J, with 14 bases between. The CDR3 spells CASSSGGTPNEKLFF. CDR3 bases: TGTGCCAGTAGCTCCGGGGGGACACCTAATGAAAAACTGTTTTTT.

The chain carries TRBV7-8 and TRBJ1-2; D is perhaps TRBD1 (5 bases). Trimming removed 5 bases from V and 8 bases from J, with 18 bases in between. CDR1 is SGHVS, CDR2 FQNEAQ, per germline. The CDR3 extends over 14 amino acids. The CDR3 loop reads CASSPNLGEGGYTF. The CDR3 nucleotides read TGTGCCAGCAGCCCCAACTTGGGGGAGGGAGGCTACACCTTC.

A single count supports this clone. This chain joins TRBV9 and TRBJ1-5; possible D gene TRBD1, 6 bases. V lost 8 bases and J 1 base, leaving 16 bases between the germline ends. CDR3 length: 15 amino acids. CDR1 and CDR2 (germline): SGDLS, YYNGEE. The CDR3 here is CASNRDGVSNQPQHF. For the CDR3, the DNA is TGTGCCAGTAACAGGGACGGGGTGAGCAATCAGCCCCAGCATTTT. Drawing the rest from reference TRBV9 and TRBJ1-5, the complete variable domain is DSGVTQTPKHLITATGQRVTLRCSPRSGDLSVYWYQQSLDQGLQFLIQYYNGEERAKGNILERFSAQQFPDLHSELNLSSLELGDSALYFCASNRDGVSNQPQHFGDGTRLSIL.

CDR3 sequence reads: CSVTQRMNTEAFF. CDR3 nucleotide sequence: TGCAGCGTGACTCAAAGAATGAACACTGAAGCTTTCTTT. The chain links TRBV29-1 to TRBJ1-1; unclear D gene. The CDR3 sequence is 13 residues long. Trimming took 6 bases from V and 0 from J, leaving 11 bases between them. CDR1 is SQVTM, CDR2 ANQGSEA, per germline. Drawing the rest from reference TRBV29-1 and TRBJ1-1, the complete variable domain is SAVISQKPSRDICQRGTSLTIQCQVDSQVTMMFWYRQQPGQSLTLIATANQGSEATYESGFVIDKFPISRPNLTFSTLTVSNMSPEDSSIYLCSVTQRMNTEAFFGQGTRLTVV.

The genes are TRBV7-2 and TRBJ1-3; D is possibly TRBD1 (5 bases). Germline CDR1 reads SGHTA; CDR2 reads FQGNSA. The CDR3 runs 16 residues. Trimming stripped 3 bases from V and 2 bases from J, with 14 bases between. CDR3 sequence (DNA): TGTGCCAGCAGCTTCACCAAAACAGGAACTGGAAACACCATATATTTT. Amino acid sequence: CASSFTKTGTGNTIYF.

About this clone: Distinct nucleotide sequences in the sample also encode this CDR3. The chain links TRBV18 to TRBJ1-2; 7 nucleotides agree with TRBD1. The V gene's germline CDR1 is KGHSH and CDR2 LQKENI. V was pared by 2 bases and J by 5 bases, with 2 bases of the junction left unmatched. The CDR3 contains 13 residues. This CDR3 reads CASSPDRVYGYTF. DNA for the CDR3: TGTGCCAGCTCACCAGACAGGGTGTATGGCTACACCTTC.

A single count supports this clone. CDR3: CASSPPGRAGNTIYF. The CDR3 DNA reads as TGTGCCAGCAGCCCCCCCGGCAGGGCTGGAAACACCATATATTTT. The V call is TRBV28, the J call TRBJ1-3, with D perhaps TRBD1 (5 bases). From germline, CDR1 is MDHEN and CDR2 SYDVKM. This CDR3 region has 15 residues. Trimming took 6 bases from V and 2 from J, leaving 14 bases between them.

The chain combines TRBV9 with TRBJ2-7; D might be TRBD1 (5 bases). V was clipped by 4 bases and J by 1 base, with 15 bases between them. This CDR3 spans 15 amino acids. CDR1 is SGDLS and CDR2 is YYNGEE in the germline V gene. The CDR3 reads CASSRGGAASYEQYF. CDR3 bases: TGTGCCAGCAGCCGCGGTGGGGCGGCATCCTACGAGCAGTACTTC.

The rearrangement links TRBV5-4 to TRBJ2-7, with 10 bases fitting TRBD2. The CDR3 runs 14 residues. Germline lookup yields CDR1 SGHNT and CDR2 YYREEE (reference sequence). V lost 4 bases, J lost 3 bases, and 4 bases stayed unmatched. The CDR3 sequence: CASSDTSGNYEQYF. The CDR3 DNA follows: TGTGCCAGCAGCGACACTAGCGGGAACTACGAGCAGTACTTC.